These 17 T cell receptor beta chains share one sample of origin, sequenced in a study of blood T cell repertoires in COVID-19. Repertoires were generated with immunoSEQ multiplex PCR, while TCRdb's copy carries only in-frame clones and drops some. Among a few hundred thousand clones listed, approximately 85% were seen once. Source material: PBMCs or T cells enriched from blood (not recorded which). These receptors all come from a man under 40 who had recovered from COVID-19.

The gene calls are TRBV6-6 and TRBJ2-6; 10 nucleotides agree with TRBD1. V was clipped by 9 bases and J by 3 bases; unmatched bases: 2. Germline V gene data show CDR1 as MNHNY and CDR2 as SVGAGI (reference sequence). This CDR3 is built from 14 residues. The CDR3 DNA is TGTGCCAGTGACAGGGGGCTTGGGGCCAACGTCCTGACTTTC. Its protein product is CASDRGLGANVLTF.

In DNA, the CDR3 is TGTGCCAGCAGCGTAACACCACGGGAAACAAGCTACGAGCAGTACTTC. It specifies CASSVTPRETSYEQYF. The V call is TRBV9, the J call TRBJ2-7; D is possibly TRBD2 (5 bases). Trimming removed 1 base from V and 3 bases from J, with 17 bases in between. Germline CDR1 and CDR2: SGDLS and YYNGEE. This CDR3 contains 16 residues.

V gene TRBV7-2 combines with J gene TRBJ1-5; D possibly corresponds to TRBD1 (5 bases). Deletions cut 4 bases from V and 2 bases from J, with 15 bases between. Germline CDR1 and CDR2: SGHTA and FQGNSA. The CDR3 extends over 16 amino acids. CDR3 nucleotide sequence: TGTGCCAGCAGCTCAAGCGGGGGGAATCGCAATCAGCCCCAGCATTTT. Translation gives CASSSSGGNRNQPQHF.

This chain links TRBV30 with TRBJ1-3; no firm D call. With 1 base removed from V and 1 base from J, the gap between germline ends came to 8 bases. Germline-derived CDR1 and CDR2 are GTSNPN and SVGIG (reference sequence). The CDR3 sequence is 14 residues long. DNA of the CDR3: TGTGCCTGGAGTGACGGGAGATCTGGAAACACCATATATTTT. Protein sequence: CAWSDGRSGNTIYF.

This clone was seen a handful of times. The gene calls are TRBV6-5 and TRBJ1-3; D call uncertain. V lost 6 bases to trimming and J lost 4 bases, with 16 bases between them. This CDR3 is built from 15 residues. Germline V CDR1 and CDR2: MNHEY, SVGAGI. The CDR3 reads CASRPQFLSGNTIYF. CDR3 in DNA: TGTGCCAGCAGGCCGCAATTCCTATCGGGAAACACCATATATTTT.

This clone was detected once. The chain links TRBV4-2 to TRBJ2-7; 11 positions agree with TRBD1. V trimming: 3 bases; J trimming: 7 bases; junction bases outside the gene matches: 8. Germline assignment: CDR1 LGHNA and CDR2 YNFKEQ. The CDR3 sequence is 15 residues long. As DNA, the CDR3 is TGTGCCAGCAGCCAGCCGGGACAGGGGGTTTGGGAGCAGTACTTC. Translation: CASSQPGQGVWEQYF.

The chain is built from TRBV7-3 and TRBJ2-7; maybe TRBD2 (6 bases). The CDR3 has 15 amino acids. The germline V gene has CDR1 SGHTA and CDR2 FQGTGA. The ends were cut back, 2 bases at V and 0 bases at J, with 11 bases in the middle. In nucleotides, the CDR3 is TGTGCCAGCAGCTTATTAGCGGTACCCTCCTACGAGCAGTACTTC. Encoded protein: CASSLLAVPSYEQYF.

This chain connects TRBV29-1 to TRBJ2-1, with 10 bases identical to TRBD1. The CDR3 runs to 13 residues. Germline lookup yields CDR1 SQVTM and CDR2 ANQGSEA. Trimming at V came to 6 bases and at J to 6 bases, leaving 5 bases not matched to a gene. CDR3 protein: CSVIRDRGNEQFF. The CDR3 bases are TGCAGCGTGATCCGGGACAGGGGCAATGAGCAGTTCTTC.

Written as DNA, the CDR3 is TGTGCCAGCAGCTTCGGACAGGGGGAGGCGTTGACTGAAGCTTTCTTT. Translated, it gives CASSFGQGEALTEAFF. The chain joins TRBV5-5 to TRBJ1-1, with 10 nucleotides matching TRBD1. Germline CDR1 SGHKS, CDR2 YYEKEE (reference sequence). CDR3 size: 16 residues. Trimming at V came to 2 bases and at J to 5 bases, leaving 9 bases not matched to a gene.

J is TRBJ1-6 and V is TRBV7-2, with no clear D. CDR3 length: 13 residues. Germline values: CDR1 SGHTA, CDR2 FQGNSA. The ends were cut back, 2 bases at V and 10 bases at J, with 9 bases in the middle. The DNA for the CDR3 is TGTGCCAGCAGCTTAAGATCGCGGTCACCCCTCCACTTT. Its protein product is CASSLRSRSPLHF.

The CDR3 DNA is TGCGCCAGCAGCCAGGATACAGGGACCTATGGCTACACCTTC. This encodes CASSQDTGTYGYTF. The chain uses TRBV4-3 and TRBJ1-2, with a weak D call TRBD1 (6 bases). This CDR3 is built from 14 residues. The germline V gene encodes CDR1 LGHNA and CDR2 YSLEER. Trimming shortened V by 3 bases and J by 4 bases, and 12 bases separated the two germline ends.

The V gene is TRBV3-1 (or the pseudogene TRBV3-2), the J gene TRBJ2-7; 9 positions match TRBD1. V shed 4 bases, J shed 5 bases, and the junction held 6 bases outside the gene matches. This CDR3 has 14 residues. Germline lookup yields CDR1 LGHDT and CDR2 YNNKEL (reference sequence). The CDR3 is CASSLRDRAHEQYF. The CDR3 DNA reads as TGTGCCAGCAGCCTCCGGGACAGGGCCCACGAGCAGTACTTC.

The CDR3 protein is CASSSGGPGGYTF. CDR3 in DNA: TGTGCCAGCAGCTCGGGAGGCCCGGGTGGCTACACCTTC. The chain uses TRBV5-6 and TRBJ1-2; no clear D gene. Trimming took 3 bases from V and 7 from J, leaving 13 bases between them. This CDR3 comprises 13 residues. Germline V gene data show CDR1 as SGHDT and CDR2 as YYEEEE.

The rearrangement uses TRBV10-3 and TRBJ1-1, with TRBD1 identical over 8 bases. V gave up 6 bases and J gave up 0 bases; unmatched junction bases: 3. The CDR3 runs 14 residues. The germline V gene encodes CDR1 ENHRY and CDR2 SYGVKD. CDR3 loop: CAIRGQGMNTEAFF. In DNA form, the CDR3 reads TGTGCCATCAGAGGACAGGGAATGAACACTGAAGCTTTCTTT.

The CDR3 loop is CASSLRSDANYGYTF. In DNA form, the CDR3 reads TGTGCCAGCAGTTTACGTTCAGATGCTAACTATGGCTACACCTTC. The chain recombines TRBV27 with TRBJ1-2; D ambiguous. The CDR3 contains 15 residues. Germline assignment: CDR1 MNHEY and CDR2 SMNVEV (reference sequence). V was shortened by 2 bases and J by 0 bases, with 10 bases between the two germline ends.

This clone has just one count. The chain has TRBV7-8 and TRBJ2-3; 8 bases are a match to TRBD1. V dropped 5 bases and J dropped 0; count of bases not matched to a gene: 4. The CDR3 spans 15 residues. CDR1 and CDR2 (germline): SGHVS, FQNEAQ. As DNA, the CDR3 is TGTGCCAGCAGCCCAGACAGGGGTAGCACAGATACGCAGTATTTT. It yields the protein CASSPDRGSTDTQYF.

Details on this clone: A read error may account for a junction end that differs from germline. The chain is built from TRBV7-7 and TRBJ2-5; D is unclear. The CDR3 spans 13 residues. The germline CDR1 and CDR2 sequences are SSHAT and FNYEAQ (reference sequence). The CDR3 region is CASSSGWQETQYF. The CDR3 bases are TGTGCTAGCAGCTCGGGTTGGCAAGAGACCCAGTACTTC. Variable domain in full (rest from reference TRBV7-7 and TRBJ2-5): GAGVSQSPRYKVTKRGQDVTLRCDPISSHATLYWYQQALGQGPEFLTYFNYEAQPDKSGLPSDRFSAERPEGSISTLTIQRTEQRDSAMYRCASSSGWQETQYFGPGTRLLVL.